The present entry profiles one T cell receptor beta chain with its context. Its antigen is undetermined. Germline V gene sequence: CDR1 MNHEY, CDR2 SMNVEV (reference sequence). Trimming pared 10 bases from V and 1 base from J, leaving 15 bases between. This CDR3 has 14 amino acids. These data are taken from a study of T cells in tuberculosis. Overall study: This South African cohort compared adolescents with or without latent tuberculosis against adults with active tuberculosis. Study-wide findings and caveats: Active tuberculosis TCR-alpha repertoires lay closer to GMM-specific TCRs than IGRA-negative controls, suggesting clonal expansion. GEM motif frequencies gave 60% to 70% accuracy; the GMM repertoire gave about 86%.

Profiled with immunoSEQ multiplex PCR; TCRdb holds only in-frame clones, not every one. The sample yields 20,000 to 25,000 clones, more than 90% seen once. The chain carries TRBV27 and TRBJ2-3, with D maybe TRBD2 (6 bases). Material for sequencing was PBMCs. The sequence came from a donor aged 10-29 years with latent tuberculosis or without tuberculosis infection. Some clones in this sample may be carry-over from other donors' samples. As DNA, the CDR3 is TGTGCCACCAACCGGGGGACCCGCACAGATACGCAGTATTTT. Residues: CATNRGTRTDTQYF.